This T cell receptor (beta chain) came from a study of CD8 T cells in Susac syndrome. On the study more broadly: Patients with Susac syndrome who were sequenced included roughly 6 with active disease and fewer than ten in remission. Findings and limits, study-wide: Susac-specific public clones found in total CD8+ repertoires numbered 15 to 20, and those in CD8+ TEMRA repertoires numbered several.

Delineation of memory subsets for TEMRA sorting relied upon CD27 and CD45RA staining. TCR beta sequences were obtained from blood CD8+ and CD4+ T cells. Negative isolation was used for CD8+ and CD4+ T cells, and FACS enrichment was applied to TEMRA cells. The RNA input was about 0.45 to 1 ug, and it was reverse transcribed with random hexamers. From the immunoSEQ multiplex PCR reads, TCRdb called clonotypes with MiXCR, one entry per CDR3 protein. The sample lists 2,000 to 3,000 distinct CDR3 sequences, just over 70% seen once, with approximately 10% in the top ten. This clonotype was seen a handful of times. Its target is unknown. CDR1 is MGHDK, CDR2 SYGVNS, per germline. V was pared by 5 bases and J by 5 bases, with 0 bases of the junction left unmatched. The CDR3 has 11 amino acids.

The sequenced material came from CD8+ TEMRA cells from PBMCs. Subset noted: FACS-sorted terminally differentiated effector memory CD8+ T cells re-expressing CD45RA (CD8+ TEMRA). The clonotype was recovered from a human donor with Susac syndrome. V and J are TRBV25-1 and TRBJ2-7, with TRBD1 identical over 7 bases. The CDR3 nucleotides read TGTGCCAGCAGTACAGGGGACGAGCAGTACTTC. Encoded protein: CASSTGDEQYF.